The present TCR beta chain was sequenced within a study of blood T cell repertoires in COVID-19. The CDR3 is made up of 13 amino acids. V lost 6 bases and J 4 bases, leaving 12 bases between the germline ends. Clinical histories supplied by participants themselves formed the basis of cohort assignment. For recovered donors of Cohort 3, there were two negative PCRs, clearance, or symptom resolution. Repertoires were generated with immunoSEQ multiplex PCR, while TCRdb's copy carries only in-frame clones and drops some. The table shows 110,000 to 150,000 clones, with just under 85% occurring only once. This receptor was taken from a woman aged 40-49 years who had recovered from COVID-19. The gene calls are TRBV12-3 or TRBV12-4 and TRBJ1-1, with no clear D. The specimen sequenced was PBMCs or T cells enriched from blood (not recorded which). CDR3 bases: TGTGCCAGCAGCCCGGAGTATTCCACTGAAGCTTTCTTT. It specifies CASSPEYSTEAFF.